The clone carrying this T cell receptor (beta chain) has only a few counts. The sample comes from a study of blood T cell repertoires in COVID-19. Between the trimmed V and J ends, which lost 1 base and 8 bases, there was a span of 8 bases. There are 12 residues in the CDR3. The repertoire was sequenced with immunoSEQ multiplex PCR; TCRdb's copy has only in-frame clones and lacks some. The sample has approximately 67,000 clones, 80% to 90% seen once. This receptor was identified in a man aged 50-60 years with active COVID-19. The rearrangement joins TRBV12-3 or TRBV12-4 to TRBJ1-1; D is ambiguous. Sequenced sample: peripheral blood. In nucleotides, the CDR3 is TGTGCCAGCAGTTTAGAAGGAGGGGAAGCTTTCTTT. Its translation: CASSLEGGEAFF.